These 16 T cell receptor beta chains share one sample of origin, sequenced in a study of identical twins. TCRdb redid the calling of the 5' RACE reads with MiXCR, one entry per CDR3 protein. The sample includes 300,000 to 350,000 distinct CDR3 sequences, about 12% of them seen just once. These data were likewise used in another study, on yellow fever vaccine responses in identical twins.

Sequencing was performed on CD8+ T cells sorted from blood. The receptors stem from a woman between 18 and 29 years old in good health.

The chain has TRBV7-9 and TRBJ2-2; 7 bases agree with TRBD2. Germline-derived CDR1 and CDR2 are SEHNR and FQNEAQ (reference sequence). V lost 5 bases to trimming and J lost 6 bases; unmatched junction nucleotides: 6. The CDR3 covers 14 residues. CDR3 sequence (DNA): TGTGCCAGCAGCATACCGGGACTACCCGGGGAGCTGTTTTTT. Residues: CASSIPGLPGELFF.

The V call is TRBV20-1, the J call TRBJ2-5; tentative D call: TRBD2 (7 bases). Per germline, CDR1 DFQATT and CDR2 SNEGSKA (reference sequence). V shed 0 bases and J shed 3 bases, with 14 bases lying between them. The CDR3 sequence is 15 residues long. CDR3 nucleotide sequence: TGCAGTGCTAGAGACGGGGGGCGAGGGGAAGAGACCCAGTACTTC. Translating it yields CSARDGGRGEETQYF.

J is TRBJ1-1 and V is TRBV10-3; no firm D call. The length of the CDR3 is 16 residues. Germline V gene sequence: CDR1 ENHRY, CDR2 SYGVKD. V shed 0 bases and J shed 1 base, with 12 bases lying between them. CDR3 bases: TGTGCCATCAGTGAGTCCCCGGTGGTGGGGAACACTGAAGCTTTCTTT. Residues: CAISESPVVGNTEAFF.

The chain employs TRBV7-2 and TRBJ2-1, with 15 bases aligning to TRBD2. The trim removed 4 bases at V and 7 bases at J, leaving 2 bases unmatched. This CDR3 is built from 15 residues. Looked up from germline, CDR1 is SGHTA and CDR2 is FQGNSA. The CDR3 DNA reads as TGTGCCAGCAGCTATGGGACTAGCGGGAGGAATGAGCAGTTCTTC. Protein product: CASSYGTSGRNEQFF.

This clonotype turned up a few times. The chain is built from TRBV9 and TRBJ2-3; 7 positions agree with TRBD1. This CDR3 contains 15 residues. Unmatched junction bases numbered 3, after V lost 0 bases and J lost 2 bases. Germline CDR1 is SGDLS and CDR2 is YYNGEE. CDR3 sequence: CASSVEGANTDTQYF. In nucleotides, the CDR3 is TGTGCCAGCAGCGTAGAGGGGGCTAACACAGATACGCAGTATTTT.

The chain combines TRBV5-4 with TRBJ1-4, with 8 bases fitting TRBD1. Germline V gene data show CDR1 as SGHNT and CDR2 as YYREEE (reference sequence). Germline trimming cut 9 bases from V and 7 bases from J; bases unmatched to any gene: 17. The CDR3 runs to 16 residues. The CDR3 loop reads CAISGLEGQESEKLFF. In nucleotides, the CDR3 is TGTGCCATAAGTGGACTTGAGGGACAGGAGTCTGAAAAACTGTTTTTT.

The chain links TRBV2 to TRBJ2-1, with 9 bases matching TRBD2. The CDR3 has 15 residues. Germline loops: CDR1 SNHLY, CDR2 FYNNEI. J gave up 12 bases and V 5 bases, and 14 bases lay outside the gene matches. The CDR3: CASSTGTSSYTGQFF. Here the CDR3 DNA reads TGTGCCAGCAGTACCGGGACTAGCTCTTACACGGGGCAGTTCTTC. Full variable domain (missing parts from reference TRBV2 and TRBJ2-1): EPEVTQTPSHQVTQMGQEVILRCVPISNHLYFYWYRQILGQKVEFLVSFYNNEISEKSEIFDDQFSVERPDGSNFTLKIRSTKLEDSAMYFCASSTGTSSYTGQFFGPGTRLTVL.

The V and J genes are TRBV27 and TRBJ2-6; D gene ambiguous. Per germline, CDR1 MNHEY and CDR2 SMNVEV (reference sequence). V lost 3 bases, J lost 8 bases, and 8 bases lay in between. This CDR3 has 13 amino acids. The CDR3 region is CASSFDLTNVLTF. Here the CDR3 DNA reads TGTGCCAGCAGTTTCGACTTGACCAACGTCCTGACTTTC.

This clonotype was picked up a small number of times. The chain combines TRBV12-3 or TRBV12-4 with TRBJ2-7; 10 bases align to TRBD2. CDR3 length: 17 residues. The junction had 14 bases not matched to a gene; V was cut back by 6 bases and J by 3 bases. In DNA, the CDR3 is TGTGCCAGCAGCGGCGGGGGGTCTAGCGGGAGTGGCTACGAGCAGTACTTC. It is translated as CASSGGGSSGSGYEQYF.

This clonotype has more than one count but fewer than ten. The chain links TRBV6-1 to TRBJ1-6; D not certain. Germline loops: CDR1 MNHNS, CDR2 SASEGT. There are 14 residues in the CDR3. V was pared by 1 base and J by 7 bases, with 8 bases between. This CDR3 reads CASSEDGENSPLHF. The DNA of the CDR3 is TGTGCCAGCAGTGAAGATGGGGAGAATTCACCCCTCCACTTT.

This clonotype was detected only a few times. The V call is TRBV7-8, the J call TRBJ1-6; possible D gene TRBD1, 5 bases. V was shortened by 8 bases and J by 5 bases, with 16 bases between the two germline ends. This CDR3 has 15 residues. Germline loops: CDR1 SGHVS, CDR2 FQNEAQ. The CDR3 nucleotides are TGTGCCAGCGGGGGGAAGGGAGGAAATAATTCACCCCTCCACTTT. This codes for CASGGKGGNNSPLHF.

J is TRBJ1-1 and V is TRBV10-2; a weak D match, TRBD1 (6 bases). This CDR3 has 16 residues. Trimming removed 5 bases at V and 2 bases at J, with 18 bases between. Germline V gene sequence: CDR1 WSHSY, CDR2 SAAADI. CDR3 in amino acids: CASSPWGGGINTEAFF. The CDR3 DNA reads as TGCGCCAGCAGTCCCTGGGGAGGGGGAATTAACACTGAAGCTTTCTTT.

The CDR3 sequence: CATSRIGPRGDDDIQYF. The CDR3 nucleotides read TGTGCCACCAGCAGAATCGGTCCCCGTGGCGACGATGACATTCAGTACTTC. The genes are TRBV15 and TRBJ2-4; D is unclear. Germline V CDR1 and CDR2: LNHNV, YYDKDF (reference sequence). The CDR3 contains 17 residues. Trimming removed 2 bases at V and 8 bases at J, with 22 bases between.

Many counts were recorded for this clonotype. This rearrangement joins TRBV9 to TRBJ2-1, with no clear D. Trimming stripped 3 bases from V and 0 bases from J, with 4 bases between. The germline V gene encodes CDR1 SGDLS and CDR2 YYNGEE. The CDR3 sequence is 13 residues long. CDR3 residues: CASSAYSYNEQFF. In nucleotides, the CDR3 is TGTGCCAGCAGCGCTTACTCCTACAATGAGCAGTTCTTC. Full variable domain (rest looked up from reference TRBV9 and TRBJ2-1): DSGVTQTPKHLITATGQRVTLRCSPRSGDLSVYWYQQSLDQGLQFLIQYYNGEERAKGNILERFSAQQFPDLHSELNLSSLELGDSALYFCASSAYSYNEQFFGPGTRLTVL.

The CDR3 sequence is CATNSGGSTDTQYF. The DNA of the CDR3 is TGTGCCACAAATAGCGGGGGCTCCACAGATACGCAGTATTTT. The chain recombines TRBV7-8 with TRBJ2-3, with 9 bases that match TRBD2. With 10 bases clipped from V and 2 bases from J, the junction kept 7 bases outside the gene matches. Germline loops: CDR1 SGHVS, CDR2 FQNEAQ. CDR3 length: 14 amino acids.

The chain uses TRBV2 and TRBJ2-3, with unresolved D. CDR1 is SNHLY and CDR2 is FYNNEI in the germline V gene. The CDR3 is 13 residues long. V shed 3 bases and J shed 2 bases, with 6 bases lying between them. CDR3 coding DNA: TGTGCCAGCAGTGACACCCTCACAGATACGCAGTATTTT. Protein: CASSDTLTDTQYF.